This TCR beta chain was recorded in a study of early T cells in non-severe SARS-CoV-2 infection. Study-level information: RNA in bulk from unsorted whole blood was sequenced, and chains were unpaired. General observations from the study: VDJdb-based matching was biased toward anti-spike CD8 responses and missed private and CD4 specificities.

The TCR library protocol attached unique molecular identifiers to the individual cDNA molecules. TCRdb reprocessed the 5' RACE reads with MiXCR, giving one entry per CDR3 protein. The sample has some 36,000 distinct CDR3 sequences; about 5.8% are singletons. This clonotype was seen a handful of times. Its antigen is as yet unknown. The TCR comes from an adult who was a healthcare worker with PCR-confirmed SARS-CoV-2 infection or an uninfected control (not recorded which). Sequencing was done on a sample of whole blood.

The CDR3 coding sequence is TGTGCCAGTAAAGCGGGAGGGCGGAACACCGGGGAGCTGTTTTTT. This codes for CASKAGGRNTGELFF. This chain joins TRBV7-3 and TRBJ2-2; 10 bases map to TRBD2. The junction had 5 bases not matched to a gene; V was cut back by 9 bases and J by 1 base. CDR3 length: 15 amino acids. The germline CDR1 and CDR2 sequences are SGHTA and FQGTGA.